These 13 T cell receptor beta chains originate from one sample sequenced in a study of radiation and T cells in renal cell carcinoma. Time point of the sample: blood 2 weeks post-SBRT. Treatment denoted: 15 Gy SBRT to primary tumor, nephrectomy 4 weeks later. The method was immunoSEQ multiplex PCR; TCRdb's version includes in-frame clones alone and lacks a portion of them. The sample comprises fewer than 150,000 clones, approximately 90% of which are singletons, and about 5.6% rests with the top ten. This sample comprised blood, obtained from a patient whose treatment included radiotherapy and nephrectomy. Receptor source: a woman in her 70s with renal cell carcinoma.

The chain combines TRBV10-3 with TRBJ2-7; D remains unclear. The CDR3 runs to 11 residues. The germline gives CDR1 ENHRY, CDR2 SYGVKD. V was clipped by 10 bases and J by 4 bases, with 11 bases between them. The CDR3 sequence is CATSIRYEQYF. For the CDR3, the DNA is TGTGCCACCTCCATTAGATACGAGCAGTACTTC.

CDR3 amino acids: CASSLAATSGVDGELFF. The CDR3, as DNA: TGTGCCAGCAGCTTAGCCGCAACTAGCGGGGTTGACGGGGAGCTGTTTTTT. The rearrangement joins TRBV7-6 to TRBJ2-2; 10 bases are a match to TRBD2. Germline trimming cut 0 bases from V and 7 bases from J; bases unmatched to any gene: 8. The CDR3 loop spans 17 amino acids. Germline values: CDR1 SGHVS, CDR2 FNYEAQ.

The chain combines TRBV7-9 with TRBJ1-1; unclear D gene. Germline CDR1 and CDR2: SEHNR and FQNEAQ (reference sequence). V dropped 1 base and J dropped 5 bases, with 11 bases sitting between them. This CDR3 spans 14 amino acids. The CDR3 here is CASSLVFPGTEAFF. In DNA form, the CDR3 reads TGTGCCAGCAGCTTAGTTTTTCCTGGGACTGAAGCTTTCTTT.

The V gene is TRBV18, the J gene TRBJ1-1; tentative D call: TRBD1 (6 bases). V was cut by 0 bases and J by 1 base, with 9 bases left in between. Looked up from germline, CDR1 is KGHSH and CDR2 is LQKENI. The CDR3 extends over 15 amino acids. The CDR3 nucleotides are TGTGCCAGCTCACCACCCCTGACAGGGAACACTGAAGCTTTCTTT. It translates to CASSPPLTGNTEAFF.

The rearrangement links TRBV7-8 to TRBJ2-5; D is undetermined. This CDR3 region has 14 residues. Trimming removed 5 bases at V and 5 bases at J, with 15 bases between. Germline CDR1 is SGHVS and CDR2 is FQNEAQ. CDR3 protein: CASSAGPWLETQYF. The CDR3 nucleotides are TGTGCCAGCAGCGCAGGACCGTGGTTGGAGACCCAGTACTTC.

In its sample, this clone was seen a few times. The chain links TRBV30 to TRBJ1-2; D perhaps matches TRBD1 (5 bases). The CDR3 has 14 amino acids. V lost 1 base, J lost 5 bases, and 14 bases lay in between. The germline CDR1 and CDR2 sequences are GTSNPN and SVGIG (reference sequence). The CDR3 DNA sequence: TGTGCCTGGAGTGACTGGGACCGGAGTTATGGCTACACCTTC. Amino acid sequence: CAWSDWDRSYGYTF.

The chain combines TRBV7-9 with TRBJ2-6, with D unresolved. The CDR3 sequence is 18 residues long. Trimming took off 1 base at V and 2 bases at J, with 15 bases between the two ends. Germline CDR1 reads SEHNR; CDR2 reads FQNEAQ (reference sequence). The CDR3 DNA is TGTGCCAGCAGCTTAGGCGGCAGGAGAGGCACTGGGGCCAACGTCCTGACTTTC. Amino acid sequence: CASSLGGRRGTGANVLTF.

V and J are TRBV11-3 and TRBJ1-2, with D maybe TRBD1 (5 bases). The V gene lost 1 base and the J gene lost 4 bases, with 13 bases spanning the gap. Germline V CDR1 and CDR2: SGHNT, YENEEA. This CDR3 is 15 amino acids long. The CDR3 sequence: CASSLAGNRVYGYTF. CDR3 bases: TGTGCCAGCAGCTTAGCAGGGAACAGAGTCTATGGCTACACCTTC. The complete variable domain, with remaining parts taken from reference TRBV11-3 and TRBJ1-2, reads EAGVVQSPRYKIIEKKQPVAFWCNPISGHNTLYWYLQNLGQGPELLIRYENEEAVDDSQLPKDRFSAERLKGVDSTLKIQPAELGDSAVYLCASSLAGNRVYGYTFGSGTRLTVV.

The chain has TRBV4-1 and TRBJ1-3, with D tentatively TRBD1 (5 bases). Germline V gene sequence: CDR1 MGHRA, CDR2 YSYEKL. This CDR3 region has 20 residues. V was pared by 0 bases and J by 4 bases, with 25 bases between. Here the CDR3 reads CASSQDPGTIRFMTGNTIYF. The CDR3 region has the DNA TGCGCCAGCAGCCAAGATCCGGGGACCATAAGATTTATGACCGGAAACACCATATATTTT.

The CDR3, as DNA: TGTGCCAGCAGTTACGGACGTTTAGGACTTGGATCACCCCTCCACTTT. Residues: CASSYGRLGLGSPLHF. V and J are TRBV6-5 and TRBJ1-6; unclear D gene. Germline V gene sequence: CDR1 MNHEY, CDR2 SVGAGI. The CDR3 extends over 16 amino acids. The V gene lost 2 bases and the J gene lost 10 bases, with 18 bases spanning the gap.

V gene TRBV5-1 combines with J gene TRBJ2-2; D might be TRBD1 (5 bases). The germline V gene has CDR1 SGHRS and CDR2 YFSETQ. This CDR3 region has 15 residues. The germline V and J ends were trimmed by 0 bases and 0 bases, with 6 bases remaining between them. The DNA for the CDR3 is TGCGCCAGCAGCTTGGGACAGACGAACACCGGGGAGCTGTTTTTT. It specifies CASSLGQTNTGELFF.

The chain uses TRBV2 and TRBJ1-2, with TRBD1 matching over 8 bases. CDR1 is SNHLY and CDR2 is FYNNEI in the germline V gene. The CDR3 extends over 13 amino acids. J gave up 2 bases and V 6 bases, and 2 bases lay outside the gene matches. DNA for the CDR3: TGTGCCAGCAGGGACAGGGAAAACTATGGCTACACCTTC. It encodes CASRDRENYGYTF.

This sequence joins TRBV27 and TRBJ2-5; 9 bases are shared with TRBD1. With the DNA end fitting TRBJ2-7 better, the J assignment may be wrong. The CDR3 is 15 amino acids. Looked up from germline, CDR1 is MNHEY and CDR2 is SMNVEV (reference sequence). The CDR3 sequence is CASSFLGTGSYEQYF. CDR3 DNA: TGTGCCAGCAGTTTCCTCGGGACAGGGTCCTACGAGCAGTACTTC.